A selection of T cell receptor beta chains follows, all from one sample in a study of tumor-infiltrating lymphocytes in primary liver carcinoma. MiXCR, applied by TCRdb to the multiplex PCR reads, yields one record per CDR3 protein. The table lists some 200,000 distinct CDR3 sequences, roughly two thirds of them singletons, with roughly 7% in the top ten. The source material was peripheral blood. The origin of the receptors is a woman in her sixties with primary liver carcinoma and hepatitis B virus infection. CDR3s leave out the opening cysteine and the closing phenylalanine or tryptophan. Fields, in order: CDR3 protein, V gene.

ASSYSSGSGGETQY,TRBV11-2
ASSAQGNNEQF,TRBV6-6
AWSKAGPYNEQF,TRBV30
ASSLGWADTQY,TRBV7-8
ASSSGRAKNIQY,TRBV12-3/TRBV12-4
ASSQPKLAGNINEQF,TRBV4-1
ASTGGADTQY,TRBV28
ASSLSGQFQETQY,TRBV27
ASSRTGGSYNEQF,TRBV28
ASSYSGGANEKLF,TRBV6-5
ASSTPAPRTQETQY,TRBV28
ANSRRGNTWELF,TRBV11-2
SVERASGSSYNEQY,TRBV29-1
ASSFPSRNEQF,TRBV12-3/TRBV12-4
AWATSGSPDTQY,TRBV30
VSSRLASNEQF,TRBV6-5
SVMTLKGTDTQY,TRBV29-1
ASSVRDSQQEAQY,TRBV6-1
AWSDRGRHGYT,TRBV30
SVRTGGNEQF,TRBV29-1
ASSPRSGVGKAF,TRBV11-2
ASSRSGNRNTGELF,TRBV11-2
AWSVAEGGGYT,TRBV30
ASSITPGLKSTGTQY,TRBV11-2
ASNSRLAGVYRVDTQY,TRBV7-9
ASRSSNTGELF,TRBV6-6
ASRENRYQPQH,TRBV2
ASTFGDRAYSEQF,TRBV11-2
AWSVQGSRETQY,TRBV30
ATSRGREVIGELF,TRBV4-2
ASSYGRGDRAPFYEQY,TRBV12-3/TRBV12-4
ASSPSQENTEAF,TRBV12-3/TRBV12-4
ASSYARGGERF,TRBV11-2
TSSRRGANYGCT,TRBV11-1
ASSLSVGISYEQY,TRBV11-2
AWSGDYTDTQF,TRBV30
ASSSGRGTEETQY,TRBV5-4
SARRQREGYEQY,TRBV29-1
TSGLVRGRIDEQF,TRBV12-5
ASRSQGSEKLF,TRBV6-2/TRBV6-3
ASTHPGMNTEAF,TRBV7-8
SDGGMNTEAS,TRBV29-1
ASRDRTGSEKLF,TRBV10-2
ASNLTPKDQPQH,TRBV6-1
ASSFYGTSFLEQY,TRBV11-2
ANSYGDKYYTGELF,TRBV6-5
ASSSGLINQPQY,TRBV6-5
ASSSQRESSEQF,TRBV28
ASSLGTGANLYAQY,TRBV11-2
ASSWVQGDKDTQY,TRBV11-1
SATPQPEDEQY,TRBV20-1
SAVVAGDRSPPNEQF,TRBV20-1
ASSTSGDTQY,TRBV5-4